The 32 T cell receptor beta chains below all came from one sample that was sequenced in a study of cytomegalovirus exposure and HLA in healthy donors (dated by TCRdb to between 2016 and 2019). Library prep was done by the immunoSEQ multiplex PCR assay. For the multiplex PCR, a mixture combining 60 forward primers for TCR Vbeta segments and 13 reverse primers for TCR Jbeta segments was used. Not all clones reach the TCRdb copy of this immuneACCESS table, which keeps in-frame sequences only. Checked studies attribute under half of the gap to unresolved V genes and leave the rest unexplained. This sample lists 150,000 to 200,000 clones; 80% to 85% were detected once. The ten most abundant clones make up around 4.1% of the sample. Sequencing was carried out using PBMCs. Receptors originate from a man aged 50 to 60 in good health and CMV-seropositive.

The V and J genes are TRBV5-6 and TRBJ2-2, with D possibly TRBD1 on 6 matching bases. Between the trimmed V and J ends, which lost 0 bases and 4 bases, there was a span of 10 bases. From germline, CDR1 is SGHDT and CDR2 YYEEEE. CDR3 length: 15 amino acids. This chain's CDR3 is CASSLGGQSTGELFF. As DNA, the CDR3 is TGTGCCAGCAGCTTGGGAGGACAGTCCACCGGGGAGCTGTTTTTT. The full variable domain, its missing parts supplied by reference TRBV5-6 and TRBJ2-2, is DAGVTQSPTHLIKTRGQQVTLRCSPKSGHDTVSWYQQALGQGPQFIFQYYEEEERQRGNFPDRFSGHQFPNYSSELNVNALLLGDSALYLCASSLGGQSTGELFFGEGSRLTVL.

The rearrangement uses TRBV6-5 and TRBJ2-7; 7 nucleotides align to TRBD1. This CDR3 is 14 amino acids long. V dropped 6 bases and J dropped 2; count of bases not matched to a gene: 7. Germline lookup yields CDR1 MNHEY and CDR2 SVGAGI. The CDR3 nucleotides read TGTGCCAGCAGCACGACAGGGATAGCCTACGAGCAGTACTTC. Its translation: CASSTTGIAYEQYF.

The chain carries TRBV5-5 and TRBJ2-3; TRBD2 matches 10 bases. Germline CDR1 SGHKS, CDR2 YYEKEE (reference sequence). The CDR3 has 16 residues. V lost 4 bases and J lost 2; bases outside the gene matches: 7. CDR3 DNA sequence: TGTGCCAGCAGCAAAGTACTAGCGGGGATCACAGATACGCAGTATTTT. It translates to CASSKVLAGITDTQYF.

The V gene is TRBV27, the J gene TRBJ1-1; 12 bases agree with TRBD1. The CDR3 has 16 amino acids. Trimming took 4 bases from V and 5 from J; bases not matched to a gene: 8. Germline-derived CDR1 and CDR2 are MNHEY and SMNVEV (reference sequence). The CDR3 protein is CASSYKGQGARTEAFF. The CDR3 DNA is TGTGCCAGCAGTTATAAGGGACAGGGGGCAAGAACTGAAGCTTTCTTT.

The gene calls are TRBV30 and TRBJ2-7; 9 bases are shared with TRBD2. The CDR3 spans 14 residues. V shed 4 bases and J 7 bases; nucleotides not matched to a gene: 11. CDR1 GTSNPN and CDR2 SVGIG come from the germline V gene (reference sequence). CDR3 sequence (DNA): TGTGCCTGGAACCGCGGGGGGGCCGTACGGGAGCAGTACTTC. Amino acid sequence: CAWNRGGAVREQYF.

The chain employs TRBV9 and TRBJ2-7; 7 nucleotides agree with TRBD2. Trimming removed 3 bases from V and 5 bases from J; junction bases left unmatched: 11. Germline V CDR1 and CDR2: SGDLS, YYNGEE. This CDR3 region has 15 residues. The CDR3 DNA reads as TGTGCCAGCAGCGCCCTCAGTGGGAGGGCGGACGAGCAGTACTTC. Protein sequence: CASSALSGRADEQYF.

The chain carries TRBV7-9 and TRBJ2-3; 11 bases map to TRBD2. The CDR3 sequence is 18 residues long. Unmatched junction bases numbered 7, after V lost 1 base and J lost 1 base. From germline, CDR1 is SEHNR and CDR2 FQNEAQ (reference sequence). As DNA, the CDR3 is TGTGCCAGCAGCTTAGTAGCGGGGGGGCCAGATGGCACAGATACGCAGTATTTT. Protein product: CASSLVAGGPDGTDTQYF.

The CDR3 loop reads CASSEEGANSPLHF. The CDR3 DNA reads TGTGCCAGCAGTGAGGAGGGGGCTAATTCACCCCTCCACTTT. The chain combines TRBV27 with TRBJ1-6; TRBD1 agrees at 7 bases. The CDR3 consists of 14 residues. Germline assignment: CDR1 MNHEY and CDR2 SMNVEV (reference sequence). Germline trimming cut 5 bases from V and 6 bases from J; bases unmatched to any gene: 4.

This clone was counted only a few times. V usage is TRBV25-1 and J usage is TRBJ2-7; D perhaps matches TRBD2 (7 bases). Germline-derived CDR1 and CDR2 are MGHDK and SYGVNS. The CDR3 has 14 residues. V was clipped by 2 bases and J by 2 bases, with 10 bases between them. This CDR3 reads CASSEGGATYEQYF. As DNA, the CDR3 is TGTGCCAGCAGTGAAGGGGGGGCGACCTACGAGCAGTACTTC.

CDR3 loop: CAWSGGGLAGDGETQYF. The CDR3, as DNA: TGTGCCTGGAGTGGGGGGGGGCTAGCGGGAGACGGGGAGACCCAGTACTTC. V is TRBV30 and J is TRBJ2-5; 10 positions match TRBD2. CDR3 length: 17 residues. Trimming removed 1 base from V and 5 bases from J; junction bases left unmatched: 13. The germline CDR1 and CDR2 sequences are GTSNPN and SVGIG (reference sequence).

The CDR3 bases are TGCAGCGTTGAGGTAGCGGGGGGATTAGATACGCAGTATTTT. Residues: CSVEVAGGLDTQYF. The chain employs TRBV29-1 and TRBJ2-3; TRBD2 matches 10 bases. V lost 3 bases and J lost 5; bases outside the gene matches: 5. The CDR3 sequence is 14 residues long. Germline V gene data show CDR1 as SQVTM and CDR2 as ANQGSEA.

This chain links TRBV5-4 with TRBJ2-7; possible D gene TRBD2, 5 bases. Germline V CDR1 and CDR2: SGHNT, YYREEE (reference sequence). The CDR3 totals 12 residues. V lost 4 bases and J lost 7, with 12 bases in between. This CDR3 is CASSIGRGEQYF. The CDR3 region has the DNA TGTGCCAGCAGCATAGGTCGCGGGGAGCAGTACTTC.

This chain joins TRBV28 and TRBJ1-6; 9 nucleotides agree with TRBD1. The CDR3 sequence is 14 residues long. Germline-derived CDR1 and CDR2 are MDHEN and SYDVKM. J lost 9 bases, V lost 8 bases, and 8 bases had no gene match. CDR3 loop: CASRGGQGPSPLHF. In nucleotides, the CDR3 is TGTGCCAGCCGGGGGGGACAGGGTCCTTCACCCCTCCACTTT.

The chain employs TRBV7-2 and TRBJ2-7, with D perhaps matching TRBD1 (5 bases). The CDR3 has 15 residues. V lost 1 base and J 3 bases, leaving 13 bases between the germline ends. Germline CDR1 SGHTA, CDR2 FQGNSA. The CDR3 region has the DNA TGTGCCAGCAGCTTAGATCCAGGGAAGATCTACGAGCAGTACTTC. Translated, it gives CASSLDPGKIYEQYF. The entire variable domain, with the rest obtained from reference TRBV7-2 and TRBJ2-7, is as follows: GAGVSQSPSNKVTEKGKDVELRCDPISGHTALYWYRQSLGQGLEFLIYFQGNSAPDKSGLPSDRFSAERTGGSVSTLTIQRTQQEDSAVYLCASSLDPGKIYEQYFGPGTRLTVT.

The V call is TRBV7-2, the J call TRBJ2-5; TRBD2 is a possible D gene (6 bases). Per the germline V gene, CDR1 is SGHTA and CDR2 is FQGNSA. CDR3 length: 13 amino acids. Trimming pared 3 bases from V and 5 bases from J, leaving 10 bases between. CDR3 protein: CASSFGTVETQYF. Here the CDR3 DNA reads TGTGCCAGCAGCTTCGGGACTGTTGAGACCCAGTACTTC. Variable domain in full (rest from reference TRBV7-2 and TRBJ2-5): GAGVSQSPSNKVTEKGKDVELRCDPISGHTALYWYRQSLGQGLEFLIYFQGNSAPDKSGLPSDRFSAERTGGSVSTLTIQRTQQEDSAVYLCASSFGTVETQYFGPGTRLLVL.

The chain uses TRBV5-1 and TRBJ2-5; 7 nucleotides agree with TRBD2. Germline V gene sequence: CDR1 SGHRS, CDR2 YFSETQ. Trimming took 6 bases from V and 2 from J; bases not matched to a gene: 7. The length of the CDR3 is 14 residues. CDR3 region: CASTRDYNQETQYF. CDR3 coding DNA: TGCGCCAGCACTCGGGACTACAATCAAGAGACCCAGTACTTC.

This clone was detected only once. The chain joins TRBV7-2 to TRBJ1-5; no reliable D call. The length of the CDR3 is 13 residues. Germline V gene lookup returns CDR1 SGHTA and CDR2 FQGNSA. V lost 1 base, J lost 8 bases, and 9 bases lay in between. CDR3 DNA: TGTGCCAGCAGCTTAGGAGGAGTCGAGCCCCAGCATTTT. Amino acids: CASSLGGVEPQHF.

This clone was counted only a few times. The rearrangement links TRBV6-1 to TRBJ1-1; D remains unclear. Looked up from germline, CDR1 is MNHNS and CDR2 is SASEGT. The V end was cut by 6 bases, the J end by 2 bases, with 7 bases between. This CDR3 has 12 residues. The chain's CDR3 is CASSRGNTEAFF. The CDR3 nucleotides are TGTGCCAGCAGCCGGGGAAACACTGAAGCTTTCTTT.

The genes are TRBV28 and TRBJ2-5; 8 positions agree with TRBD2. CDR3 length: 16 amino acids. Per germline, CDR1 MDHEN and CDR2 SYDVKM. J was trimmed by 0 bases and V by 5 bases; bases with no gene match: 8. CDR3 residues: CASSPGSGGHQETQYF. The CDR3 DNA reads as TGTGCCAGCAGTCCCGGGAGCGGGGGACACCAAGAGACCCAGTACTTC.

This chain joins TRBV6-5 and TRBJ1-1, with 7 bases fitting TRBD1. Germline lookup yields CDR1 MNHEY and CDR2 SVGAGI. This CDR3 has 13 residues. Trimming at V came to 6 bases and at J to 4 bases, leaving 5 bases not matched to a gene. CDR3 in DNA: TGTGCCAGCAGAAGTGACAGGGTCACTGAAGCTTTCTTT. Encoded protein: CASRSDRVTEAFF.

This chain joins TRBV11-2 and TRBJ2-5, with a weak D call TRBD1 (5 bases). This CDR3 region has 16 residues. Trimming left V 5 bases short and J 1 base short, with 17 bases between. Germline V gene sequence: CDR1 SGHAT, CDR2 FQNNGV. CDR3 loop: CASSPERPGPQETQYF. DNA of the CDR3: TGTGCCAGCAGCCCAGAGAGGCCAGGGCCCCAAGAGACCCAGTACTTC. Based on the CDR3 plus reference TRBV11-2 and TRBJ2-5, the full variable domain is EAGVAQSPRYKIIEKRQSVAFWCNPISGHATLYWYQQILGQGPKLLIQFQNNGVVDDSQLPKDRFSAERLKGVDSTLKIQPAKLEDSAVYLCASSPERPGPQETQYFGPGTRLLVL.

This clone was counted only a few times. The genes are TRBV19 and TRBJ2-1; D is perhaps TRBD2 (5 bases). Looked up from germline, CDR1 is LNHDA and CDR2 is SQIVND (reference sequence). Trimming stripped 4 bases from V and 4 bases from J, with 8 bases between. The CDR3 extends over 13 amino acids. The CDR3 coding sequence is TGTGCCAGTAGTAGAGGACTGTACAATGAGCAGTTCTTC. As protein: CASSRGLYNEQFF. The complete variable domain, with remaining parts taken from reference TRBV19 and TRBJ2-1, reads DGGITQSPKYLFRKEGQNVTLSCEQNLNHDAMYWYRQDPGQGLRLIYYSQIVNDFQKGDIAEGYSVSREKKESFPLTVTSAQKNPTAFYLCASSRGLYNEQFFGPGTRLTVL.

The chain recombines TRBV19 with TRBJ1-2; D unclear. V shed 0 bases and J shed 2 bases, with 4 bases lying between them. Germline V lookup: CDR1 LNHDA, CDR2 SQIVND (reference sequence). The CDR3 is 13 amino acids. For the CDR3, the DNA is TGTGCCAGTAGTATAGACAGGAACTATGGCTACACCTTC. Encoded protein: CASSIDRNYGYTF.

The CDR3 loop reads CASSLTSGGAYNEQFF. The CDR3, as DNA: TGTGCCAGCAGCCTGACTAGCGGGGGGGCCTACAATGAGCAGTTCTTC. The rearrangement links TRBV7-7 to TRBJ2-1, with 14 positions matching TRBD2. The ends lost 5 bases at V and 2 bases at J; junction bases unmatched: 2. Germline loops: CDR1 SSHAT, CDR2 FNYEAQ (reference sequence). The CDR3 totals 16 residues.

The gene calls are TRBV5-1 and TRBJ1-1; a possible D gene is TRBD1 (6 bases). Trimming cost V 0 bases and J 11 bases, with 20 bases left between them. This CDR3 has 15 residues. Germline V CDR1 and CDR2: SGHRS, YFSETQ. The CDR3 is CASSLVQGLAPVAFF. The CDR3 DNA sequence: TGCGCCAGCAGCTTGGTACAGGGCCTAGCCCCCGTCGCTTTCTTT.

The gene calls are TRBV21-1 and TRBJ1-6; the table assigns TRBD1, which was not confirmed against the DNA. TRBV21-1 is recorded as a pseudogene. This CDR3 contains 15 residues. The CDR3 DNA reads TGTGCCAGCAGTATAGGACAGGGGGCGTATTCACCCCTCCACTTT. Translation gives CASSIGQGAYSPLHF.

The chain couples TRBV11-1 to TRBJ1-1; D might be TRBD1 (5 bases). Trimming removed 1 base from V and 4 bases from J, with 10 bases in between. Germline assignment: CDR1 SGHAT and CDR2 FQDESV (reference sequence). The CDR3 runs to 14 residues. CDR3 sequence reads: CASSLGTRVTEAFF. The CDR3 nucleotides are TGTGCCAGCAGCTTAGGGACCAGGGTCACTGAAGCTTTCTTT. Full variable domain (remainder filled in from reference TRBV11-1 and TRBJ1-1): EAEVAQSPRYKITEKSQAVAFWCDPISGHATLYWYRQILGQGPELLVQFQDESVVDDSQLPKDRFSAERLKGVDSTLKIQPAELGDSAMYLCASSLGTRVTEAFFGQGTRLTVV.

With regard to this clone: The same CDR3 also results from other DNA sequences found in this sample. V and J are TRBV28 and TRBJ2-5; possibly TRBD1 for D (6 bases). V was trimmed by 4 bases and J by 5 bases, leaving 8 bases between them. CDR3 size: 12 residues. Germline V CDR1 and CDR2: MDHEN, SYDVKM. CDR3 protein: CASSSGVETQYF. The CDR3, as DNA: TGTGCCAGCAGTTCAGGGGTCGAGACCCAGTACTTC.

This clone appeared a single time. The chain has TRBV10-3 and TRBJ1-2; D ambiguous. CDR3 length: 14 amino acids. V was cut by 0 bases and J by 4 bases, with 9 bases left in between. Germline V gene data show CDR1 as ENHRY and CDR2 as SYGVKD. The CDR3 DNA is TGTGCCATCAGTGAGTCGGGCACCAGCTATGGCTACACCTTC. It encodes CAISESGTSYGYTF.

The chain has TRBV5-6 and TRBJ1-1; TRBD1 is a possible D gene (5 bases). Per germline, CDR1 SGHDT and CDR2 YYEEEE. The V end lost 1 base, the J end lost 0 bases, and 13 bases lay between the germline ends. The CDR3 is made up of 16 amino acids. The CDR3 coding sequence is TGTGCCAGCAGCTTGTTCGGGGGGGGAATGAACACTGAAGCTTTCTTT. Its protein product is CASSLFGGGMNTEAFF.

The chain employs TRBV10-3 and TRBJ2-3, with 12 nucleotides matching TRBD2. V lost 6 bases, J lost 2 bases, and 9 bases stayed unmatched. The CDR3 extends over 17 amino acids. CDR1 ENHRY and CDR2 SYGVKD come from the germline V gene. CDR3 nucleotides: TGTGCCATCAGAAACGGACTAGCGGGACCGTCCACAGATACGCAGTATTTT. Protein sequence: CAIRNGLAGPSTDTQYF.

V and J are TRBV4-1 and TRBJ2-5, with D possibly TRBD2 on 5 matching bases. Germline CDR1 is MGHRA and CDR2 is YSYEKL. With 3 bases removed from V and 4 bases from J, the gap between germline ends came to 9 bases. This CDR3 is 13 amino acids long. The CDR3 region is CASSQTAGETQYF. The CDR3 region has the DNA TGCGCCAGCAGCCAGACCGCGGGAGAGACCCAGTACTTC.